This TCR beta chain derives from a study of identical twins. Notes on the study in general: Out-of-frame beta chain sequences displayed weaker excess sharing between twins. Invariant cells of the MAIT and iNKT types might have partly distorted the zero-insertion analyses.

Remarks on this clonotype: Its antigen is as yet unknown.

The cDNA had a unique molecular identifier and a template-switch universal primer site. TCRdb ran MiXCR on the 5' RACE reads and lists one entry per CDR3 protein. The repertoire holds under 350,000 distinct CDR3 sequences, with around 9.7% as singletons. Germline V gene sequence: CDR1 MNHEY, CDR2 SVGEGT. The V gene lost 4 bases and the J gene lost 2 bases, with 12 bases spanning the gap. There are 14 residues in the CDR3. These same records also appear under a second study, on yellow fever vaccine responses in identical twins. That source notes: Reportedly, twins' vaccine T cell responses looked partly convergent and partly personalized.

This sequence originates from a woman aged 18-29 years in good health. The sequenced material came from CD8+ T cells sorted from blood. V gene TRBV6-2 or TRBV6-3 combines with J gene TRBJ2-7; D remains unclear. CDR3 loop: CASSSTLSTYEQYF. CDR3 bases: TGTGCCAGCAGTTCTACACTATCAACCTACGAGCAGTACTTC.